These 5 T cell receptor beta chains came from one sample sequenced in a study of blood T cell repertoires in COVID-19. Data came from immunoSEQ multiplex PCR; TCRdb stores just in-frame clones and leaves some out. The table lists fewer than 350,000 clones, roughly 86% of them singletons. Sequences were obtained from PBMCs or T cells enriched from blood (not recorded which). These receptors all stem from a woman in her twenties or thirties who had been exposed to COVID-19.

This chain uses TRBV7-3 with TRBJ2-2; 8 bases are a match to TRBD2. Per the germline V gene, CDR1 is SGHTA and CDR2 is FQGTGA. J lost 1 base, V lost 4 bases, and 5 bases had no gene match. CDR3 length: 16 residues. CDR3 residues: CASSSQGLGNTGELFF. The DNA of the CDR3 is TGTGCCAGCAGCTCCCAGGGACTAGGGAACACCGGGGAGCTGTTTTTT.

The gene calls are TRBV10-1 and TRBJ2-1, with 10 bases that match TRBD2. Germline V gene data show CDR1 as WNHNN and CDR2 as SYGVQD (reference sequence). V was clipped by 4 bases and J by 15 bases; unmatched bases: 9. The CDR3 spans 13 residues. This CDR3 is CASSGDPSGSLFF. The DNA of the CDR3 is TGCGCCAGCAGTGGGGACCCTAGCGGGAGTCTGTTCTTC.

This chain connects TRBV11-2 to TRBJ2-2; D may be TRBD2 (6 bases). Germline values: CDR1 SGHAT, CDR2 FQNNGV. This CDR3 comprises 16 residues. Trimming removed 2 bases from V and 7 bases from J, with 17 bases in between. CDR3 DNA: TGTGCCAGCAGCTTAAGGGCAGGGAGGCCGGGCGGGGAGCTGTTTTTT. It codes for CASSLRAGRPGGELFF.

The rearrangement uses TRBV5-6 and TRBJ1-5; tentatively, D is TRBD1 (6 bases). CDR1 is SGHDT, CDR2 YYEEEE, per germline. The CDR3 covers 16 residues. Trimming removed 4 bases at V and 4 bases at J, with 18 bases between. The CDR3 coding sequence is TGTGCCAGCAGCCTAAACAGGGATTCTTGGAATCAGCCCCAGCATTTT. Residues: CASSLNRDSWNQPQHF.

This chain connects TRBV27 to TRBJ2-1, with TRBD2 matching 9 bases. This CDR3 has 21 residues. Trimming removed 8 bases from V and 8 bases from J; junction bases left unmatched: 31. Germline V gene sequence: CDR1 MNHEY, CDR2 SMNVEV (reference sequence). The CDR3 DNA reads TGTGCCAGCCTCTGGAGCGGGGGGCGAGGGGGTGTGACCCCTCGGTTGGATGAGCAGTTCTTC. Residues: CASLWSGGRGGVTPRLDEQFF.